This T cell receptor (beta chain) was captured by sequencing in a study of blood T cell repertoires in COVID-19. CDR3 size: 15 residues. The junction had 15 bases not matched to a gene; V was cut back by 7 bases and J by 8 bases. Germline CDR1 is MDHEN and CDR2 is SYDVKM. The repertoire was sequenced with immunoSEQ multiplex PCR; TCRdb's copy has only in-frame clones and lacks some. Of under 300,000 clones in the sample, 75% to 90% were seen once. The sample holds one count of this clone. This clonotype originated in a woman aged 45 to 65 who had recovered from COVID-19. This rearrangement joins TRBV28 to TRBJ1-2; 8 nucleotides line up with TRBD1. The source material was PBMCs or T cells enriched from blood (not recorded which). CDR3 loop: CASITGQGIAPGYTF. CDR3 in DNA: TGTGCCAGCATCACAGGACAGGGTATAGCTCCGGGCTACACCTTC.